Listed below are T cell receptor beta chains from one sample, sequenced in a study of shared clonotypes between healthy human individuals. Repertoires were generated with immunoSEQ multiplex PCR, while TCRdb's copy carries only in-frame clones and drops some. The data contain roughly 490,000 clones, 79% of them seen just once; the ten biggest clones take up approximately 12%. Sequencing was performed on PBMCs. The receptors shown here come from a woman between 35 and 50 years old in good health. Some clones in this sample may be carry-over from other donors' samples. Both conserved end residues are part of each CDR3. The D gene is left open where the match is weak. The size entry is marked missing in some rows and otherwise reads once, few, many or a size class.

TRBD2,NA,TRBV7-8,TRBJ2-7,TGTGCCAGCAGCCCACAGAGATTGCCGAGGACAAAAGGGACTAGTAGTGCATACGAGCAGTACTTC,CASSPQRLPRTKGTSSAYEQYF
TRBD2,NA,TRBV7-8,TRBJ2-5,TGTGCCAGCAGCTACCTAGCGGGAGTAGGAGAGGAGACCCAGTACTTC,CASSYLAGVGEETQYF
NA,medium-sized,TRBV29-1,TRBJ2-3,TGCAGCGTTGCTCAGGGGGGGAACACAGATACGCAGTATTTT,CSVAQGGNTDTQYF
NA,few,TRBV19,TRBJ2-3,TGTGCCAGTAGTTCCTTTCTACCCAGGTTGGGCACAGATACGCAGTATTTT,CASSSFLPRLGTDTQYF
NA,NA,TRBV2,TRBJ1-5,TGTGCCAGCCGGGTGGACAGTCAGCCCCAGCATTTT,CASRVDSQPQHF
NA,NA,TRBV5-4,TRBJ2-5,TGTGCCAGCAGCGAGCAAGAGACCCAGTACTTC,CASSEQETQYF
NA,few,TRBV4-1,TRBJ2-1,TGCGCCAGCAGCGAGGGGCGTAGCTCCCGATCAAGCTACAATGAGCAGTTCTTC,CASSEGRSSRSSYNEQFF
NA,once,TRBV4-1,TRBJ1-1,TGCGCCAGCAGCCTCCGGGAGTTCACTGAAGCTTTCTTT,CASSLREFTEAFF
NA,NA,TRBV28,TRBJ1-4,TGTGCCAGCAGCCCAGGCCGGGGGCTCGTTGGTGAAAAACTGTTTTTT,CASSPGRGLVGEKLFF
TRBD1,NA,TRBV6-5,TRBJ1-5,TGTGCCAGCAGTTCCGGGACAGGGAAAAACCAGCCCCAGCATTTT,CASSSGTGKNQPQHF
NA,few,TRBV4-3,TRBJ1-3,TGCGCCAGCAGCTCAGGGAAAGGTGGAAACACCATATATTTT,CASSSGKGGNTIYF
TRBD2,NA,TRBV4-3,TRBJ2-3,TGCGCCAGCAGCCAAGATCTAGCGGCCAGCACAGATACGCAGTATTTT,CASSQDLAASTDTQYF
NA,NA,TRBV5-1,TRBJ2-3,TGCGCCAGCAGCTTGAACAGCAACACAGATACGCAGTATTTT,CASSLNSNTDTQYF
NA,NA,TRBV25-1,TRBJ1-4,TGTGCCAGCAGTGTCAGGGATTCAGAAAAACTGTTTTTT,CASSVRDSEKLFF
NA,NA,TRBV14,TRBJ1-3,TGTGCCAGCAGAGCATATGGGGACACCATATATTTT,CASRAYGDTIYF
NA,NA,TRBV7-9,TRBJ1-5,TGTGCCAGCAGCGTTGGCGAAGGGGCCCAGCATTTT,CASSVGEGAQHF
TRBD2,NA,TRBV7-9,TRBJ2-3,TGTGCCAGCAGCTGGACTAGCGGGAGGAGCACAGATACGCAGTATTTT,CASSWTSGRSTDTQYF
NA,NA,TRBV28,TRBJ2-7,TGTGCCAGCAGTGATCCCCCCATGCACGAGCAGTACTTC,CASSDPPMHEQYF
TRBD1,NA,TRBV10-3,TRBJ1-5,TGTGCCATCAGTGAGTCGACAGGGTATAGCAATCAGCCCCAGCATTTT,CAISESTGYSNQPQHF
NA,NA,TRBV5-1,TRBJ2-1,TGCGCCAGCAGCCCGCGTGGGCAGAGTACCTACAATGAGCAGTTCTTC,CASSPRGQSTYNEQFF
NA,NA,TRBV6-4,TRBJ2-2,TGTGCCAGCAGTGACCGCGGGGGCCTAGCGGAGAACACCGGGGAGCTGTTTTTT,CASSDRGGLAENTGELFF
NA,NA,TRBV2,TRBJ1-3,TGTGCCAGCAGTCTAGACTCTGGAAACACCATATATTTT,CASSLDSGNTIYF
TRBD1,NA,TRBV19,TRBJ1-5,TGTGCCAGTAGTATGGGGACAGGGGTTGCTCAGCCCCAGCATTTT,CASSMGTGVAQPQHF
TRBD1,once,TRBV2,TRBJ2-5,TGTGCCAGCAGCGAGGACAGGAGAGAGACCCAGTACTTC,CASSEDRRETQYF
NA,few,TRBV7-8,TRBJ1-5,TGTGCCAGCAGCTTAGTTGGAGGGGATAACGATCAGCCCCAGCATTTT,CASSLVGGDNDQPQHF
NA,NA,TRBV28,TRBJ2-3,TGTGCCAGCAGTTTGGGGACCGATACGCAGTATTTT,CASSLGTDTQYF
NA,NA,TRBV7-9,TRBJ2-1,TGTGCCAGCAGCTTAGTGGCCCTCTCCGATGAGCAGTTCTTC,CASSLVALSDEQFF
NA,few,TRBV2,TRBJ1-5,TGTGCCAGCAGTGAAGTGAATAGCAATCAGCCCCAGCATTTT,CASSEVNSNQPQHF
NA,NA,TRBV19,TRBJ1-2,TGTGCCAGTAGTATAGGACGGACCTATGGCTACACCTTC,CASSIGRTYGYTF
TRBD1,NA,TRBV29-1,TRBJ2-7,TGCAGCGTTGAAGGACAGGGGGCCTACGAGCAGTACTTC,CSVEGQGAYEQYF
TRBD2,NA,TRBV28,TRBJ2-7,TGTGCCAGCAGTCCAGGACGACTAGCGGGACTCTACGAGCAGTACTTC,CASSPGRLAGLYEQYF
TRBD1,once,TRBV11-2,TRBJ1-2,TGTGCCAGCAGCTCGGACAGGGTTGGCTACACCTTC,CASSSDRVGYTF
NA,NA,TRBV11-2,TRBJ1-4,TGTGCCAGCAGCTTGGGCGAGAGGGCAACTAATGAAAAACTGTTTTTT,CASSLGERATNEKLFF
TRBD1,NA,TRBV19,TRBJ2-2,TGTGCCAGTAGGGACGGACAGGGGATCGGCGGGGAGCTGTTTTTT,CASRDGQGIGGELFF
TRBD2,NA,TRBV19,TRBJ2-2,TGTGCCAGTAGTCCGGGACTAGCGACCGGGGAGCTGTTTTTT,CASSPGLATGELFF
NA,NA,TRBV9,TRBJ2-3,TGTGCCAGCAGCGTAGAAGGGGATGGGACAGATACGCAGTATTTT,CASSVEGDGTDTQYF
TRBD1,NA,TRBV5-1,TRBJ1-1,TGCGCCAGCAGCCCTACCGGGACAGGGTTCTCTGAAGCTTTCTTT,CASSPTGTGFSEAFF
NA,NA,TRBV5-1,TRBJ2-5,TGCGCCACTTCACATGACAGGAATCAAGAGACCCAGTACTTC,CATSHDRNQETQYF
TRBD1,NA,TRBV9,TRBJ2-7,TGTGCCAGCAGCGTGAGGGACAGGGCCTACGAGCAGTACTTC,CASSVRDRAYEQYF
TRBD1,NA,TRBV30,TRBJ2-7,TGTGCCTGGGCGACAGGGCCCTACGAGCAGTACTTC,CAWATGPYEQYF
TRBD2,NA,TRBV10-3,TRBJ2-3,TGTGCCATCAGCCCTAGCGGGAGTAGGACAGATACGCAGTATTTT,CAISPSGSRTDTQYF
TRBD1,NA,TRBV30,TRBJ1-3,TGTGCCTGGAGTACAGGGGACGGAAACACCATATATTTT,CAWSTGDGNTIYF
TRBD2,NA,TRBV2,TRBJ2-1,TGTGCCAGCAGGTCCCGGGGGGGGTCCCCTTACAATGAGCAGTTCTTC,CASRSRGGSPYNEQFF
NA,NA,TRBV6-5,TRBJ1-2,TGTGCCAGCAGTCATGGCGACGGCTACACCTTC,CASSHGDGYTF
NA,NA,TRBV28,TRBJ2-2,TGTGCCAGCAGTCCAAGACGTACCGGGGAGCTGTTTTTT,CASSPRRTGELFF
NA,few,TRBV29-1,TRBJ1-5,TGCAGCGTTACTGAGGGGATCGGCAATCAGCCCCAGCATTTT,CSVTEGIGNQPQHF